Each of the 28 T cell receptor beta chains below was sequenced from the same sample in a study of identical twins. MiXCR, applied by TCRdb to the 5' RACE reads, yields one record per CDR3 protein. Among about 520,000 distinct CDR3 sequences, 22% were seen once, and the ten largest hold about 0.91%. These data were also filed under a second study, of T cells expressing NK-cell markers.

Sample: CD4+ T cells sorted from blood. These receptors originate from a woman aged 18-29 years in good health.

This clonotype was detected many times. The V and J genes are TRBV20-1 and TRBJ2-3; D may be TRBD1 (5 bases). The CDR3 is 13 amino acids. CDR1 DFQATT and CDR2 SNEGSKA come from the germline V gene (reference sequence). Deletions cut 0 bases from V and 6 bases from J, with 10 bases between. The CDR3 DNA follows: TGCAGTGCTAGAGAGGTGGGGCAGGATACGCAGTATTTT. As protein: CSAREVGQDTQYF.

This chain links TRBV3-1 with TRBJ2-3; D gene unclear. The germline V gene encodes CDR1 LGHDT and CDR2 YNNKEL (reference sequence). V lost 5 bases and J lost 3, with 9 bases in between. This CDR3 contains 13 residues. The CDR3 is CASSFLRTDTQYF. The DNA of the CDR3 is TGTGCCAGCAGCTTCCTCAGGACAGATACGCAGTATTTT.

The chain couples TRBV20-1 to TRBJ2-7; D is perhaps TRBD2 (5 bases). Germline V gene sequence: CDR1 DFQATT, CDR2 SNEGSKA (reference sequence). The ends were cut back, 6 bases at V and 7 bases at J, with 16 bases in the middle. The CDR3 is made up of 12 amino acids. The CDR3 nucleotides read TGCAGTGCCGGGCTATCCACGGGGGAGCAGTACTTC. Translation: CSAGLSTGEQYF.

The rearrangement uses TRBV7-6 and TRBJ2-3; 12 bases align to TRBD2. J lost 0 bases, V lost 5 bases, and 9 bases had no gene match. The CDR3 totals 18 residues. The germline gives CDR1 SGHVS, CDR2 FNYEAQ. The CDR3 loop reads CASSRGLAGQTSTDTQYF. The CDR3, as DNA: TGTGCCAGCAGCCGCGGACTAGCGGGACAAACTAGCACAGATACGCAGTATTTT.

This clonotype has ten or more counts. The chain uses TRBV5-1 and TRBJ2-1, with D possibly matching TRBD2 (6 bases). Deletions cut 0 bases from V and 0 bases from J, with 10 bases between. The CDR3 covers 16 residues. The germline V gene has CDR1 SGHRS and CDR2 YFSETQ. The CDR3 DNA reads TGCGCCAGCAGCTTGGGGACTACTAGCTCCTACAATGAGCAGTTCTTC. This sequence encodes CASSLGTTSSYNEQFF.

The sample holds a few counts of this clonotype. J is TRBJ2-5 and V is TRBV5-1, with D perhaps being TRBD1 or TRBD2 (5 bases each). This CDR3 has 15 residues. Germline lookup yields CDR1 SGHRS and CDR2 YFSETQ. V lost 3 bases and J 2 bases, leaving 14 bases between the germline ends. CDR3 in amino acids: CASSSLGTPQETQYF. The CDR3 bases are TGCGCCAGCAGCTCCCTTGGGACCCCTCAAGAGACCCAGTACTTC.

This clonotype was seen only a few times. This chain links TRBV20-1 with TRBJ2-3; D could derive from TRBD1 or TRBD2 (6 bases each). V lost 6 bases and J 2 bases, leaving 15 bases between the germline ends. CDR1 is DFQATT, CDR2 SNEGSKA, per germline (reference sequence). This CDR3 is built from 14 residues. CDR3 loop: CSAIKGGDTDTQYF. CDR3 coding DNA: TGCAGTGCCATTAAGGGGGGTGACACAGATACGCAGTATTTT.

This clonotype was counted many times. The chain combines TRBV12-3 or TRBV12-4 with TRBJ2-2; D ambiguous. Trimming took 2 bases from V and 4 from J, leaving 8 bases between them. The length of the CDR3 is 14 residues. Written as DNA, the CDR3 is TGTGCCAGCAGTTTACCCGGTTCCACCGGGGAGCTGTTTTTT. As protein: CASSLPGSTGELFF.

This clonotype was found a few times. The V and J genes are TRBV7-2 and TRBJ2-1; D gene uncertain. The CDR3 contains 14 residues. Trimming cost V 2 bases and J 6 bases, with 11 bases left between them. Looked up from germline, CDR1 is SGHTA and CDR2 is FQGNSA. CDR3 sequence reads: CASSLSIGGNEQFF. The CDR3, as DNA: TGTGCCAGCAGCTTAAGTATAGGTGGCAATGAGCAGTTCTTC.

Details on this clonotype: A much larger clone lies a single base off, so this may be a read error. V usage is TRBV20-1 and J usage is TRBJ2-7; 15 bases are a match to TRBD2. The CDR3 is 14 residues long. J lost 8 bases, V lost 5 bases, and 7 bases had no gene match. CDR1 is DFQATT, CDR2 SNEGSKA, per germline (reference sequence). In nucleotides, the CDR3 is TGCAGTGCTCAGCCGGGACTAGCGGGAGGCCAGCAGTACTTC. Encoded protein: CSAQPGLAGGQQYF.

This clonotype has ten or more counts. The rearrangement links TRBV20-1 to TRBJ2-1; D tentatively fits TRBD1 or TRBD2 (8 bases each). Germline V lookup: CDR1 DFQATT, CDR2 SNEGSKA (reference sequence). The CDR3 is 17 amino acids. Trimming took off 3 bases at V and 6 bases at J, with 24 bases between the two ends. CDR3 sequence: CSASQGASSGTTNEQFF. The DNA for the CDR3 is TGCAGTGCTAGCCAGGGGGCGAGTAGCGGGACCACCAATGAGCAGTTCTTC.

The rearrangement links TRBV20-1 to TRBJ2-1; TRBD2 matches 9 bases. The CDR3 totals 16 residues. Germline CDR1 reads DFQATT; CDR2 reads SNEGSKA (reference sequence). J lost 0 bases, V lost 4 bases, and 7 bases had no gene match. The CDR3 protein is CSAKVLRGGSYNEQFF. In nucleotides, the CDR3 is TGCAGTGCTAAAGTGTTGCGGGGGGGCTCCTACAATGAGCAGTTCTTC.

A few counts support this clonotype. J is TRBJ2-3 and V is TRBV12-3 or TRBV12-4, with a tentative D call TRBD2 (5 bases). Between the trimmed V and J ends, which lost 6 bases and 5 bases, there was a span of 12 bases. The CDR3 extends over 13 amino acids. CDR3 region: CASRLVGGDTQYF. The DNA for the CDR3 is TGTGCCAGCAGACTAGTTGGAGGAGATACGCAGTATTTT.

This clonotype came up many times. The J gene is TRBJ2-1, the V gene TRBV12-3 or TRBV12-4; 9 bases match TRBD2. V lost 4 bases to trimming and J lost 5 bases; unmatched junction nucleotides: 6. The CDR3 has 15 residues. DNA of the CDR3: TGTGCCAGCAGTTACTCTAGCGGGATTGACAATGAGCAGTTCTTC. It codes for CASSYSSGIDNEQFF.

The chain carries TRBV12-3 or TRBV12-4 and TRBJ1-5; possibly TRBD1 for D (6 bases). Trimming shortened V by 6 bases and J by 7 bases, and 13 bases separated the two germline ends. The length of the CDR3 is 13 residues. CDR3: CASRNREGQPQHF. The CDR3 nucleotides are TGTGCCAGCAGAAACAGGGAGGGACAGCCCCAGCATTTT.

This clonotype was found a few times. V is TRBV12-3 or TRBV12-4 and J is TRBJ1-1, with 9 nucleotides matching TRBD1. V lost 11 bases to trimming and J lost 1 base; unmatched junction nucleotides: 5. The length of the CDR3 is 13 residues. The CDR3 loop is CAGRDRENTEAFF. DNA of the CDR3: TGTGCCGGCCGGGACAGGGAGAACACTGAAGCTTTCTTT.

The rearrangement uses TRBV11-2 and TRBJ1-2; 7 bases are shared with TRBD1. The trim removed 1 base at V and 1 base at J, leaving 15 bases unmatched. Per the germline V gene, CDR1 is SGHAT and CDR2 is FQNNGV. There are 19 residues in the CDR3. The CDR3 sequence is CASSLGGQPTVPYNYGYTF. CDR3 bases: TGTGCCAGCAGCTTAGGGGGACAGCCAACCGTCCCCTATAACTATGGCTACACCTTC.

The genes are TRBV13 and TRBJ2-7; TRBD2 matches at 9 bases. CDR1 is PRHDT and CDR2 is FYEKMQ in the germline V gene (reference sequence). V lost 6 bases, J lost 1 base, and 4 bases stayed unmatched. The CDR3 covers 14 residues. Here the CDR3 reads CASRGSGGSYEQYF. CDR3 DNA sequence: TGTGCCAGCAGGGGTAGCGGGGGTTCCTACGAGCAGTACTTC.

This clonotype appeared a few times. The chain employs TRBV20-1 and TRBJ2-5; possible D gene TRBD2, 6 bases. The CDR3 is made up of 13 amino acids. Germline CDR1 is DFQATT and CDR2 is SNEGSKA (reference sequence). Trimming pared 4 bases from V and 5 bases from J, leaving 14 bases between. Here the CDR3 reads CSANTGGEETQYF. DNA of the CDR3: TGCAGTGCTAATACCGGGGGAGAGGAGACCCAGTACTTC.

The V call is TRBV20-1, the J call TRBJ2-1; weak D call: TRBD2 (6 bases). With 8 bases removed from V and 8 bases from J, the gap between germline ends came to 16 bases. Looked up from germline, CDR1 is DFQATT and CDR2 is SNEGSKA (reference sequence). The CDR3 extends over 12 amino acids. Written as DNA, the CDR3 is TGCAGTACCCGAGGAGGGAGCGATGAGCAGTTCTTC. Residues: CSTRGGSDEQFF.

The chain carries TRBV5-1 and TRBJ1-4; D call uncertain. V lost 0 bases and J lost 7, with 13 bases in between. Germline CDR1 SGHRS, CDR2 YFSETQ. This CDR3 has 15 amino acids. The CDR3 reads CASSLEGVGSEKLFF. In DNA, the CDR3 is TGCGCCAGCAGCTTGGAAGGAGTTGGGTCTGAAAAACTGTTTTTT.

The rearrangement joins TRBV7-8 to TRBJ1-5; no clear D. CDR3 length equals 15 residues. Germline V CDR1 and CDR2: SGHVS, FQNEAQ. Between the trimmed V and J ends, which lost 5 bases and 7 bases, there was a span of 18 bases. CDR3 sequence reads: CASSRNPGLRQPQHF. In nucleotides, the CDR3 is TGTGCCAGCAGCCGGAACCCGGGCCTCAGGCAGCCCCAGCATTTT.

This CDR3 reads CASSQARTGYEQYF. CDR3 DNA: TGCGCCAGCAGCCAAGCCCGAACAGGCTACGAGCAGTACTTC. V is TRBV4-3 and J is TRBJ2-7; TRBD1 might be the D (5 bases). The CDR3 covers 14 residues. The ends were cut back, 1 base at V and 3 bases at J, with 10 bases in the middle. Looked up from germline, CDR1 is LGHNA and CDR2 is YSLEER.

The CDR3, as DNA: TGTGCCAGCAGCTGGGGACGCGGGACGAGGGAAGGGGAGCTGTTTTTT. Residues: CASSWGRGTREGELFF. The V and J genes are TRBV11-2 and TRBJ2-2, with D possibly TRBD2 on 6 matching bases. Germline values: CDR1 SGHAT, CDR2 FQNNGV. Deletions cut 4 bases from V and 8 bases from J, with 20 bases between. The CDR3 has 16 amino acids.

This chain links TRBV7-9 with TRBJ2-7, with a possible D match to TRBD1 (5 bases). Looked up from germline, CDR1 is SEHNR and CDR2 is FQNEAQ (reference sequence). Trimming cost V 5 bases and J 3 bases, with 20 bases left between them. This CDR3 is 16 amino acids long. This chain's CDR3 is CASSTQGQGSHYEQYF. As DNA, the CDR3 is TGTGCCAGCAGCACACAAGGGCAGGGTTCCCACTACGAGCAGTACTTC.

This clonotype was counted only a few times. This chain joins TRBV29-1 and TRBJ2-3, with TRBD2 matching over 11 bases. V trimming: 4 bases; J trimming: 0 bases; junction bases outside the gene matches: 6. This CDR3 has 16 amino acids. Germline values: CDR1 SQVTM, CDR2 ANQGSEA. CDR3 sequence (DNA): TGCAGCGTTGCCGGGACTAGCGGTAAAAGCACAGATACGCAGTATTTT. It encodes CSVAGTSGKSTDTQYF.

Many counts were recorded for this clonotype. V is TRBV12-3 or TRBV12-4 and J is TRBJ1-2; D might be TRBD1 (5 bases). Trimming took 6 bases from V and 2 from J, leaving 10 bases between them. The CDR3 spans 13 residues. The CDR3 DNA reads as TGTGCCAGCAGCACGGGACGGAACTATGGCTACACCTTC. Translated: CASSTGRNYGYTF.

This clonotype came up a few times. The chain joins TRBV10-3 to TRBJ2-7, with TRBD1 matching over 9 bases. Per the germline V gene, CDR1 is ENHRY and CDR2 is SYGVKD. The CDR3 is 18 amino acids. V lost 4 bases to trimming and J lost 3 bases; unmatched junction nucleotides: 16. The CDR3 DNA sequence: TGTGCCATCAGTGGACCACGAGGTTTAGGACAGGGGATCTACGAGCAGTACTTC. As protein: CAISGPRGLGQGIYEQYF.